The 19 T cell receptor beta chains in this list originate from one sample, sequenced in a study of glioma-infiltrating T cells. Using RNA template, CDR3s of TCR alpha and beta were amplified with iRepertoire arm-PCR. TCRdb re-derived calls from the multiplex PCR reads in MiXCR, one entry per CDR3 protein. The data show tens of thousands of distinct CDR3 sequences, 40% seen once. The sample consisted of glioma tissue, nonneoplastic brain tissue, or PBMCs (not recorded which). These receptors were collected from a human donor with low-grade glioma or glioblastoma, undergoing nonglioma brain surgery, or in good health (not recorded which).

The chain combines TRBV28 with TRBJ2-3, with 8 bases lining up with TRBD1. V lost 6 bases, J lost 4 bases, and 18 bases stayed unmatched. The CDR3 runs 18 residues. From germline, CDR1 is MDHEN and CDR2 SYDVKM. The CDR3 spells CASRGDRRYTGEPDTQYF. The CDR3 DNA follows: TGTGCCAGCAGGGGGGACAGGCGGTACACCGGGGAACCAGATACGCAGTATTTT. The full variable domain, in which reference TRBV28 and TRBJ2-3 provide the parts outside the CDR3, is DVKVTQSSRYLVKRTGEKVFLECVQDMDHENMFWYRQDPGLGLRLIYFSYDVKMKEKGDIPEGYSVSREKKERFSLILESASTNQTSMYLCASRGDRRYTGEPDTQYFGPGTRLTVL.

The sample holds many counts of this clonotype. J is TRBJ1-1 and V is TRBV7-2, with a weak D call TRBD1 (5 bases). The CDR3 extends over 15 amino acids. V lost 5 bases, J lost 4 bases, and 17 bases lay in between. Germline V gene sequence: CDR1 SGHTA, CDR2 FQGNSA. Here the CDR3 reads CASSPTAQGVTEAFF. The CDR3 DNA reads TGTGCCAGCAGCCCCACGGCGCAGGGAGTCACTGAAGCTTTCTTT.

The rearrangement joins TRBV6-1 to TRBJ2-3; possibly TRBD2 for D (5 bases). The germline CDR1 and CDR2 sequences are MNHNS and SASEGT. The CDR3 is 13 residues long. The V gene lost 6 bases and the J gene lost 2 bases, with 9 bases spanning the gap. CDR3 sequence reads: CASREDFTDTQYF. Written as DNA, the CDR3 is TGTGCCAGCAGAGAGGACTTCACAGATACGCAGTATTTT.

This clonotype was seen many times. The chain uses TRBV7-6 and TRBJ1-1; D may be TRBD1 (5 bases). From germline, CDR1 is SGHVS and CDR2 FNYEAQ. CDR3 length equals 16 residues. V lost 3 bases and J lost 1, with 15 bases in between. The CDR3 DNA reads as TGTGCCAGCAGCTTCTGGGACCAGGACCGGAACACTGAAGCTTTCTTT. This gives the protein CASSFWDQDRNTEAFF.

A remark on this clonotype: One base away lies a much larger clone, so this may be a sequencing read error. V is TRBV20-1 and J is TRBJ1-5, with D maybe TRBD1 (6 bases). Trimming removed 7 bases from V and 0 bases from J, with 13 bases in between. Germline V gives CDR1 DFQATT, CDR2 SNEGSKA (reference sequence). This CDR3 contains 14 residues. CDR3 residues: CSVDRIRSNQPQHF. The CDR3 DNA follows: TGCAGTGTAGACAGGATTCGTAGCAATCAGCCCCAGCATTTT.

As to this clonotype: This sequence may be a read error, since a much larger clone differs from it by one base. This rearrangement joins TRBV29-1 to TRBJ2-3; D is possibly TRBD2 (5 bases). The V end was cut by 6 bases, the J end by 6 bases, with 13 bases between. The V gene's germline CDR1 is SQVTM and CDR2 ANQGSEA. The CDR3 covers 12 residues. CDR3 residues: CSVGKRGDTQYF. The CDR3 coding sequence is TGCAGCGTCGGAAAGAGAGGGGATACGCAGTATTTT.

This clonotype showed up just a few times. CDR3: CAWENGASRFF. CDR3 in DNA: TGTGCCTGGGAAAACGGGGCTAGCCGGTTCTTC. The J gene is TRBJ2-1, the V gene TRBV30; either TRBD1 or TRBD2 may fit D (5 bases each). V was shortened by 5 bases and J by 15 bases, with 17 bases between the two germline ends. Germline CDR1 reads GTSNPN; CDR2 reads SVGIG (reference sequence). The CDR3 is made up of 11 amino acids.

This clonotype was seen ten or more times. This rearrangement joins TRBV15 to TRBJ2-7; TRBD1 agrees at 10 bases. The CDR3 sequence is 15 residues long. Trimming at V came to 8 bases and at J to 3 bases, leaving 10 bases not matched to a gene. CDR1 is LNHNV, CDR2 YYDKDF, per germline (reference sequence). The CDR3 sequence is CATRLGQGGIYEQYF. CDR3 nucleotides: TGTGCCACCCGTCTCGGACAGGGGGGAATCTACGAGCAGTACTTC.

This clonotype is medium-sized (0.01 to 0.1%). The chain couples TRBV27 to TRBJ1-1; D not resolved. Deletions cut 7 bases from V and 6 bases from J, with 15 bases between. Germline loops: CDR1 MNHEY, CDR2 SMNVEV (reference sequence). The CDR3 is made up of 13 amino acids. DNA of the CDR3: TGTGCCAGCATATCCCCTCTCCTGGCTGAAGCTTTCTTT. Its translation: CASISPLLAEAFF.

This clonotype was picked up many times. The rearrangement links TRBV6-1 to TRBJ1-4, with 10 bases matching TRBD1. The CDR3 consists of 15 residues. V gave up 6 bases and J gave up 4 bases; unmatched junction bases: 5. Germline loops: CDR1 MNHNS, CDR2 SASEGT. The CDR3 reads CASRRDRGYNEKLFF. The CDR3 nucleotides read TGTGCCAGCAGAAGGGACAGGGGATATAATGAAAAACTGTTTTTT.

J is TRBJ2-1 and V is TRBV4-3; D is ambiguous. Germline CDR1 and CDR2: LGHNA and YSLEER. CDR3 size: 14 residues. Trimming left V 2 bases short and J 3 bases short, with 8 bases between. Here the CDR3 DNA reads TGCGCCAGCAGCCAACAGCGAGTCTACAATGAGCAGTTCTTC. As protein: CASSQQRVYNEQFF.

This clonotype occurred many times. This chain uses TRBV6-4 with TRBJ2-2; 7 bases line up with TRBD2. After removal of 7 bases from V and 5 bases from J, the junction contained 7 bases not matched to a gene. Germline V CDR1 and CDR2: MRHNA, SNTAGT. The CDR3 covers 14 residues. DNA of the CDR3: TGTGCCAGCAAGGCGGGAGTTAGTACCGGGGAGCTGTTTTTT. Protein product: CASKAGVSTGELFF.

V gene TRBV5-1 combines with J gene TRBJ2-5, with 9 bases aligning to TRBD2. The CDR3 contains 14 residues. CDR1 is SGHRS, CDR2 YFSETQ, per germline. The J segment lost 3 bases and the V segment lost 4 bases, leaving 4 bases of the junction unmatched. CDR3 coding DNA: TGCGCCAGCAGCAGGTTAGCGGGAGAAGAGACCCAGTACTTC. Translation gives CASSRLAGEETQYF. The full variable domain, its missing parts supplied by reference TRBV5-1 and TRBJ2-5, is KAGVTQTPRYLIKTRGQQVTLSCSPISGHRSVSWYQQTPGQGLQFLFEYFSETQRNKGNFPGRFSGRQFSNSRSEMNVSTLELGDSALYLCASSRLAGEETQYFGPGTRLLVL.

The chain couples TRBV28 to TRBJ2-7, with 12 bases lining up with TRBD1. This CDR3 region has 14 residues. V shed 7 bases and J 7 bases; nucleotides not matched to a gene: 8. Germline lookup yields CDR1 MDHEN and CDR2 SYDVKM. In nucleotides, the CDR3 is TGTGCCAGCATTCCGGGACAGGGGGCTTGGGAGCAGTACTTC. As protein: CASIPGQGAWEQYF.

This clonotype was recorded many times. The chain is built from TRBV20-1 and TRBJ2-1; D call uncertain. The CDR3 runs to 15 residues. V shed 1 base and J shed 0 bases, with 10 bases lying between them. Germline V lookup: CDR1 DFQATT, CDR2 SNEGSKA (reference sequence). CDR3 nucleotides: TGCAGTGCTAGAGGGGCGAAGAGCTCCTACAATGAGCAGTTCTTC. This gives the protein CSARGAKSSYNEQFF.

Comments on this clonotype: Possible read error: a much larger clone is one base away. The chain uses TRBV2 and TRBJ2-4; 10 nucleotides agree with TRBD1. Germline CDR1 and CDR2: SNHLY and FYNNEI. The CDR3 runs to 14 residues. The CDR3 coding sequence is TGTGCCAGCAGTGAGCCGGGACAGGGGCCCATTCGGTACTTC. Encoded protein: CASSEPGQGPIRYF.

This clonotype was observed at least ten times. The chain has TRBV6-1 and TRBJ2-5, with 7 bases matching TRBD2. This CDR3 contains 13 residues. The germline CDR1 and CDR2 sequences are MNHNS and SASEGT. V shed 10 bases and J 5 bases; nucleotides not matched to a gene: 10. CDR3 coding DNA: TGTGCCACCGGGAGGTTGTCTTTGGAGACCCAGTACTTC. This codes for CATGRLSLETQYF.

A note on this clonotype: This may stem from a read error, because a much larger clone lies one nucleotide away. The rearrangement links TRBV7-2 to TRBJ1-1; no reliable D call. CDR3 length: 15 residues. The germline CDR1 and CDR2 sequences are SGHTA and FQGNSA. Here the CDR3 reads CASSPTAVLNTEALF. The CDR3, as DNA: TGTGCCAGCAGCCCTACCGCAGTCCTGAACACTGAAGCTCTCTTT. Looking up the rest from reference TRBV7-2 and TRBJ1-1 gives the full variable domain: GAGVSQSPSNKVTEKGKDVELRCDPISGHTALYWYRQSLGQGLEFLIYFQGNSAPDKSGLPSDRFSAERTGGSVSTLTIQRTQQEDSAVYLCASSPTAVLNTEALFGQGTRLTVV.

This clonotype was detected many times. The V and J genes are TRBV20-1 and TRBJ2-5, with D perhaps matching TRBD2 (5 bases). The CDR3 length is 15 residues. Germline-derived CDR1 and CDR2 are DFQATT and SNEGSKA (reference sequence). The V end lost 0 bases, the J end lost 9 bases, and 20 bases lay between the germline ends. CDR3 in amino acids: CSARDPHSADRAQYF. The DNA of the CDR3 is TGCAGTGCTAGAGATCCCCATTCAGCGGACCGGGCCCAGTACTTC.